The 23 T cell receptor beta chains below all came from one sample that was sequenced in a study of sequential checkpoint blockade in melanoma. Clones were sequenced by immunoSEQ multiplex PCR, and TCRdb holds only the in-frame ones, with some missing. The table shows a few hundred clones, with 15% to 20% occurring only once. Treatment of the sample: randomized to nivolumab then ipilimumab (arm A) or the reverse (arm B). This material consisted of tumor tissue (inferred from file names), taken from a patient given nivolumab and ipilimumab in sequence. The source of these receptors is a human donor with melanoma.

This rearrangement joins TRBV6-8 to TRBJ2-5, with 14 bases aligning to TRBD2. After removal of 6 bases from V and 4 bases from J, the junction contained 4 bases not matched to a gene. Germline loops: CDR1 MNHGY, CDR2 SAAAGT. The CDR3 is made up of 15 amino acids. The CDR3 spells CASSQGTSGGETQYF. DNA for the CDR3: TGTGCCAGCAGCCAAGGGACTAGCGGGGGAGAGACCCAGTACTTC.

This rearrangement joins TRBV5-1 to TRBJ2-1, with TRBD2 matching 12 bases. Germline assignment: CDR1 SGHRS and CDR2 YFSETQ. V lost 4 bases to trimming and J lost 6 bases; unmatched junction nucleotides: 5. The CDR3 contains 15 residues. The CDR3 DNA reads TGCGCCAGCAGCATGACTAGCGGGGGAGGCAATGAGCAGTTCTTC. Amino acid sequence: CASSMTSGGGNEQFF.

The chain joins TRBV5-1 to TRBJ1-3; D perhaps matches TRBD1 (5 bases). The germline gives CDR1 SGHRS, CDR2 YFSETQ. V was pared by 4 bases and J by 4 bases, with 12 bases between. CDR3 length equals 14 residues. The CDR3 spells CASSGAGPGNTIYF. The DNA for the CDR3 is TGCGCCAGCAGCGGAGCAGGGCCCGGAAACACCATATATTTT.

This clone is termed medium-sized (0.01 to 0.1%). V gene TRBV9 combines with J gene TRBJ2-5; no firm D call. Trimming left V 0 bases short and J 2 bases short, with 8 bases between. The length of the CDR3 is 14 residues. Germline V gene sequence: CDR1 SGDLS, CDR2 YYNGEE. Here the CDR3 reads CASSVGTLQETQYF. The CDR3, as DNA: TGTGCCAGCAGCGTAGGAACACTACAAGAGACCCAGTACTTC.

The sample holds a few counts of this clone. The CDR3 protein is CASSSRLAGFTGELFF. The CDR3, as DNA: TGTGCCAGCAGTTCGAGGCTAGCGGGATTCACCGGGGAGCTGTTTTTT. The chain links TRBV6-8 to TRBJ2-2; 9 nucleotides agree with TRBD2. The CDR3 contains 16 residues. The V gene's germline CDR1 is MNHGY and CDR2 SAAAGT. V was clipped by 4 bases and J by 4 bases; unmatched bases: 7.

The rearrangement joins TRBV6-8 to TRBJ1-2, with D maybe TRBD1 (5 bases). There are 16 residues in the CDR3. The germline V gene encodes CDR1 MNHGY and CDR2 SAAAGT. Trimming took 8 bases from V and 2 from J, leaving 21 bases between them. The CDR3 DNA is TGTGCCAGCCGTTCCCATGTGGGGCCGGACAACTATGGCTACACCTTC. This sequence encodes CASRSHVGPDNYGYTF.

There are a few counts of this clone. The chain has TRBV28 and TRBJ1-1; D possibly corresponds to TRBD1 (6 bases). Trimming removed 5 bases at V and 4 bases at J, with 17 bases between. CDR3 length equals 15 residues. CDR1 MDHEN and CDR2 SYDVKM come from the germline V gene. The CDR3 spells CASSPVGTWGTEAFF. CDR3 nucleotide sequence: TGTGCCAGCAGTCCAGTTGGGACATGGGGCACTGAAGCTTTCTTT.

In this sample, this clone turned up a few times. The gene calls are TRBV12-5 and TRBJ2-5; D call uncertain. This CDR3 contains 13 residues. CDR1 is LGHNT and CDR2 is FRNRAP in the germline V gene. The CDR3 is CASTPLSFETQYF. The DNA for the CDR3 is TGTGCCAGCACCCCTCTGAGCTTCGAGACCCAGTACTTC.

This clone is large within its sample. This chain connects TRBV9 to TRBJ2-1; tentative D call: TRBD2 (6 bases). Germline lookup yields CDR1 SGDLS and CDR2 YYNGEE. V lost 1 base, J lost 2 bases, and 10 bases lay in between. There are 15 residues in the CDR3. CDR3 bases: TGTGCCAGCAGCGTACTGCGGGGCGCCTACAATGAGCAGTTCTTC. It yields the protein CASSVLRGAYNEQFF.

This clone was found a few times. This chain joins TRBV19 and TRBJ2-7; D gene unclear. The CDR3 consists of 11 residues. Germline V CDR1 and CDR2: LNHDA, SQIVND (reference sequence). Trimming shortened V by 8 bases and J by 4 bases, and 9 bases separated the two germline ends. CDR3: CASGDRYEQYF. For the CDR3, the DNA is TGTGCCAGTGGAGATAGATACGAGCAGTACTTC. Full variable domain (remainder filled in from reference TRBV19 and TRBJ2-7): DGGITQSPKYLFRKEGQNVTLSCEQNLNHDAMYWYRQDPGQGLRLIYYSQIVNDFQKGDIAEGYSVSREKKESFPLTVTSAQKNPTAFYLCASGDRYEQYFGPGTRLTVT.

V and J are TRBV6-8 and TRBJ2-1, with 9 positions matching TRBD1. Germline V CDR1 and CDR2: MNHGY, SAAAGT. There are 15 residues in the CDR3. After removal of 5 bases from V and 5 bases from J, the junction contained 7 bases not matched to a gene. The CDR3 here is CASSEPGQGNNEQFF. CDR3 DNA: TGTGCCAGCAGTGAGCCGGGACAGGGAAACAATGAGCAGTTCTTC.

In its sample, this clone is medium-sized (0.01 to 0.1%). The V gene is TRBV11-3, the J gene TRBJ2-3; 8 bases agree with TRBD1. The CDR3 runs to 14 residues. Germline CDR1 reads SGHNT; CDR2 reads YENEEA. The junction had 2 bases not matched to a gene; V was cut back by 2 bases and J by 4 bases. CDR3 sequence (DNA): TGTGCCAGCAGCTTACAGGGGGCAGCAGATACGCAGTATTTT. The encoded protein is CASSLQGAADTQYF.

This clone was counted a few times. The CDR3 spells CASSITGGIYEQYF. For the CDR3, the DNA is TGTGCCAGTAGTATCACAGGGGGTATCTACGAGCAGTACTTC. The chain links TRBV19 to TRBJ2-7; 8 bases align to TRBD1. Germline V CDR1 and CDR2: LNHDA, SQIVND (reference sequence). V was clipped by 3 bases and J by 3 bases; unmatched bases: 4. The CDR3 runs to 14 residues.

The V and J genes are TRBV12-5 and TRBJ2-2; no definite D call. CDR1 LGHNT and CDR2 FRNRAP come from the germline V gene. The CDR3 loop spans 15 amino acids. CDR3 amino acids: CASTILSLDTGELFF. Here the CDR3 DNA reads TGTGCCAGCACCATTTTGTCACTTGACACCGGGGAGCTGTTTTTT.

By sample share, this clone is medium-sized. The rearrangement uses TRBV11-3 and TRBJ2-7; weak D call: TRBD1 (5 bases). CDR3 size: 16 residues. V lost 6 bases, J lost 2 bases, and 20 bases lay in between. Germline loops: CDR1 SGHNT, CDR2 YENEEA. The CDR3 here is CASSSPSGIIAYEQYF. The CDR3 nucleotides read TGTGCCAGCAGTTCACCCTCAGGGATCATTGCCTACGAGCAGTACTTC.

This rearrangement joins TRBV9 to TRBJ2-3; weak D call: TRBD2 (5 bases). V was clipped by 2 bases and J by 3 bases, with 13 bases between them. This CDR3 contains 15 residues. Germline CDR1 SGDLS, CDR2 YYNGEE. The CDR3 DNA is TGTGCCAGCAGCGTTCCCTTTGGCGGGACAGATACGCAGTATTTT. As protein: CASSVPFGGTDTQYF.

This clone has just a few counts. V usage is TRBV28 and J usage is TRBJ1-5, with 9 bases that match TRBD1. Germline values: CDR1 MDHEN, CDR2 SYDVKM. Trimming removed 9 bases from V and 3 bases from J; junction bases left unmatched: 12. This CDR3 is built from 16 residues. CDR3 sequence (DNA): TGTGCCAGTTACGACCGGGACAGGGCCCACAATCAGCCCCAGCATTTT. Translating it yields CASYDRDRAHNQPQHF.

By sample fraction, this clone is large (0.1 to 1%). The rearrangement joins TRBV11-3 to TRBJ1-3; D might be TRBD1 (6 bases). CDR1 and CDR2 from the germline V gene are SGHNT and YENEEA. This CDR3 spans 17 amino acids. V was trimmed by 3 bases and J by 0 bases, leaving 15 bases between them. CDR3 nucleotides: TGTGCCAGCAGCTTCTCTGGACAGTTCTACTCTGGAAACACCATATATTTT. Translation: CASSFSGQFYSGNTIYF.

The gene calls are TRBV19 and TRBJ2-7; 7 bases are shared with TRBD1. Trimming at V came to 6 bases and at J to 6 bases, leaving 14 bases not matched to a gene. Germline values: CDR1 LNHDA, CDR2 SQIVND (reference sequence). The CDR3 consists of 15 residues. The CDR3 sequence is CASSLPGQRSGEQYF. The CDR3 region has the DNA TGTGCCAGTAGCCTACCGGGACAGCGCAGTGGCGAGCAGTACTTC.

Written as DNA, the CDR3 is TGTGCCAGCTGGCCCGGGGCCCGCCAGATTAACTATGGCTACACCTTC. Protein: CASWPGARQINYGYTF. V and J are TRBV6-8 and TRBJ1-2, with D possibly TRBD1 on 5 matching bases. V lost 8 bases and J lost 1, with 20 bases in between. Germline-derived CDR1 and CDR2 are MNHGY and SAAAGT. CDR3 size: 16 residues.

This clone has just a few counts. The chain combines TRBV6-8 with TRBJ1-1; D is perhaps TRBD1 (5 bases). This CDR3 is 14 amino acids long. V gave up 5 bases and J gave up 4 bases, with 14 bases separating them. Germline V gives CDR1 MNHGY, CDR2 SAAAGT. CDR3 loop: CASSAQGVGTEAFF. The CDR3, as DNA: TGTGCCAGCAGTGCGCAAGGGGTAGGCACTGAAGCTTTCTTT.

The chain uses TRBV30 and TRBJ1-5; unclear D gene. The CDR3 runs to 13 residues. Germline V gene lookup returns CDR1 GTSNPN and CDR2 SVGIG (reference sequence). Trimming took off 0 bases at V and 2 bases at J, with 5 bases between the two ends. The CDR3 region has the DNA TGTGCCTGGAGTGTGGAGGGCAATCAGCCCCAGCATTTT. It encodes CAWSVEGNQPQHF.

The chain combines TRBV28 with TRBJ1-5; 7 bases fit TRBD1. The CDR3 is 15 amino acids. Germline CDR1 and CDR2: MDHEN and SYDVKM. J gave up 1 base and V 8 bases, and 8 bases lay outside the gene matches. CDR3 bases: TGTGCCAGCCGTACAGGGGCCTCGAGCAATCAGCCCCAGCATTTT. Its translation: CASRTGASSNQPQHF.